The clone carrying this T cell receptor (beta chain) was found a few times. It was from about 19,000 to 1,100,000 sorted cells, with 10%, 30% or 50% RNA, that naive CD8 libraries came. This sample stems from a study of molecular identifiers for immune sequencing clone quantification. The J segment lost 3 bases and the V segment lost 6 bases, leaving 12 bases of the junction unmatched. The CDR3 is 16 residues long. Germline CDR1 and CDR2: MDHEN and SYDVKM. TCRdb redid the calling of the PCR reads with MiXCR, one entry per CDR3 protein. In the table there are roughly 100,000 distinct CDR3 sequences, about 35% of which are singletons.

Sequencing input: naive CD8+ T cells from blood, with Jurkat cell RNA spiked in. Subset meaning: FACS-sorted CD8+CD4-CCR7+CD45RA+ naive T cells. This receptor was identified in a human donor in good health. Some libraries in this study had Jurkat cell RNA spiked in. J is TRBJ2-7 and V is TRBV28; 9 bases align to TRBD1. CDR3 nucleotide sequence: TGTGCCAGCAGCCACCCCGGGACAGGGTTCCTCTACGAGCAGTACTTC. It codes for CASSHPGTGFLYEQYF. Based on the CDR3 plus reference TRBV28 and TRBJ2-7, the full variable domain is DVKVTQSSRYLVKRTGEKVFLECVQDMDHENMFWYRQDPGLGLRLIYFSYDVKMKEKGDIPEGYSVSREKKERFSLILESASTNQTSMYLCASSHPGTGFLYEQYFGPGTRLTVT.